Each of the 25 T cell receptor beta chains below was sequenced from the same sample in a study of shared clonotypes between healthy human individuals (dated by TCRdb to about 2020). The library was obtained by the immunoSEQ multiplex PCR assay. TCRdb retrieved this table from immuneACCESS and kept in-frame rearrangements only. Not all clones are present; in checked studies, unresolved V genes account for under half, and no reason is known for the remainder. This sample is represented by over 1.4 million clones; roughly 96% of them were singletons. 1.2% of the sample is taken by the ten largest. Sequencing used naive CD4+ T cells sorted from blood. The meaning of the sample's cell subset or site label: CD45RA+ positively selected. Receptors were obtained from a man aged 25-45 years in good health.

V usage is TRBV11-3 and J usage is TRBJ2-5; TRBD2 agrees at 10 bases. The CDR3 spans 15 residues. V trimming: 5 bases; J trimming: 2 bases; junction bases outside the gene matches: 5. Germline assignment: CDR1 SGHNT and CDR2 YENEEA. DNA for the CDR3: TGTGCCAGCAGCGCGGGACTAGCGAGTCAAGAGACCCAGTACTTC. Its translation: CASSAGLASQETQYF.

The CDR3 is CAAKGGTPITSSYNEQFF. The CDR3 coding sequence is TGTGCTGCCAAAGGGGGGACTCCGATAACTAGCTCCTACAATGAGCAGTTCTTC. This rearrangement joins TRBV10-3 to TRBJ2-1, with D possibly called TRBD1 or TRBD2 (6 bases each). CDR1 and CDR2 from the germline V gene are ENHRY and SYGVKD. This CDR3 has 18 residues.

The chain links TRBV6-1 to TRBJ2-2; D remains unclear. The CDR3 is 11 residues long. The V and J ends lost 6 bases and 7 bases respectively, with 6 bases between them. In germline, CDR1 is MNHNS, CDR2 SASEGT. CDR3 sequence reads: CASRTFGELFF. CDR3 nucleotides: TGTGCCAGCAGAACCTTCGGGGAGCTGTTTTTT.

V and J are TRBV29-1 and TRBJ2-7; D uncertain. The CDR3 consists of 13 residues. Trimming shortened V by 6 bases and J by 2 bases, and 14 bases separated the two germline ends. Germline loops: CDR1 SQVTM, CDR2 ANQGSEA. CDR3: CSVGRSPTYEQYF. The CDR3 DNA is TGCAGCGTAGGCAGGAGTCCCACCTACGAGCAGTACTTC.

V is TRBV2 and J is TRBJ2-1; 11 bases agree with TRBD2. The V segment lost 3 bases and the J segment 7 bases; nucleotides outside the gene matches: 11. The germline gives CDR1 SNHLY, CDR2 FYNNEI. CDR3 size: 17 residues. This CDR3 is CASSDPLAGGNGNEQFF. The CDR3 DNA is TGTGCCAGCAGTGACCCCCTAGCGGGAGGCAACGGAAATGAGCAGTTCTTC.

CDR3 in amino acids: CASSQAGTAYGYTF. The CDR3 DNA sequence: TGTGCCAGCAGCCAAGCCGGGACAGCCTATGGCTACACCTTC. V and J are TRBV14 and TRBJ1-2; 7 bases fit TRBD1. Germline-derived CDR1 and CDR2 are SGHDN and FVKESK. V lost 1 base and J lost 4; bases outside the gene matches: 3. The CDR3 spans 14 residues.

This clone appeared once. The gene calls are TRBV2 and TRBJ2-1; TRBD2 aligns across 11 bases. CDR3 length equals 14 residues. V was pared by 6 bases and J by 8 bases, with 6 bases of the junction left unmatched. Germline V gene sequence: CDR1 SNHLY, CDR2 FYNNEI. The CDR3 loop is CASRILAGDHEQFF. The CDR3 region has the DNA TGTGCCAGCAGGATACTAGCGGGAGACCATGAGCAGTTCTTC.

The chain links TRBV28 to TRBJ1-2; D is unclear. The CDR3 contains 10 residues. Trimming shortened V by 8 bases and J by 4 bases, and 5 bases separated the two germline ends. Per the germline V gene, CDR1 is MDHEN and CDR2 is SYDVKM. The CDR3: CASGSYGYTF. CDR3 DNA sequence: TGTGCCAGCGGGAGCTATGGCTACACCTTC.

This chain uses TRBV6-6 with TRBJ2-3; D remains unclear. The CDR3 has 12 residues. CDR1 and CDR2 (germline): MNHNY, SVGAGI (reference sequence). V lost 5 bases and J lost 5, with 8 bases in between. The CDR3 coding sequence is TGTGCCAGCAGTATGAATGGAGATACGCAGTATTTT. Translated, it gives CASSMNGDTQYF.

As regards this clone: Other DNA sequences in this specimen translate into the identical CDR3. The V and J genes are TRBV7-9 and TRBJ2-7; 14 bases map to TRBD2. Germline V lookup: CDR1 SEHNR, CDR2 FQNEAQ (reference sequence). Germline trimming cut 5 bases from V and 5 bases from J; bases unmatched to any gene: 2. CDR3 length: 14 amino acids. The chain's CDR3 is CASSLGLAGDEQYF. Here the CDR3 DNA reads TGTGCCAGCAGCCTGGGACTAGCGGGAGACGAGCAGTACTTC. The full variable domain, in which reference TRBV7-9 and TRBJ2-7 provide the parts outside the CDR3, is DTGVSQNPRHKITKRGQNVTFRCDPISEHNRLYWYRQTLGQGPEFLTYFQNEAQLEKSRLLSDRFSAERPKGSFSTLEIQRTEQGDSAMYLCASSLGLAGDEQYFGPGTRLTVT.

This chain joins TRBV15 and TRBJ1-3; tentatively, D is TRBD1 (5 bases). The CDR3 extends over 14 amino acids. In germline, CDR1 is LNHNV, CDR2 YYDKDF (reference sequence). Trimming left V 4 bases short and J 0 bases short, with 7 bases between. CDR3 sequence reads: CATSTGTSGNTIYF. In DNA form, the CDR3 reads TGTGCCACCAGCACAGGGACCTCTGGAAACACCATATATTTT.

The V call is TRBV2, the J call TRBJ1-1; 10 bases are a match to TRBD1. The CDR3 covers 12 residues. Trimming took 7 bases from V and 6 from J; bases not matched to a gene: 2. Germline lookup yields CDR1 SNHLY and CDR2 FYNNEI. For the CDR3, the DNA is TGTGCCAGCAAAGACAGGGGGCCTGAAGCTTTCTTT. Protein: CASKDRGPEAFF.

A single count supports this clone. This chain links TRBV2 with TRBJ2-7; the D call may be TRBD1 or TRBD2 (6 bases each). The CDR3 consists of 16 residues. V gave up 2 bases and J gave up 4 bases, with 18 bases separating them. CDR1 is SNHLY, CDR2 FYNNEI, per germline. The CDR3 protein is CASSESGGLGGYEQYF. CDR3 nucleotide sequence: TGTGCCAGCAGTGAATCTGGGGGCCTGGGGGGATACGAGCAGTACTTC.

Remarks on this clone: The sample carries other DNA sequences with the same CDR3. As DNA, the CDR3 is TGTGCCAGTAGGAGAGATCAAGAGACCCAGTACTTC. Its protein product is CASRRDQETQYF. The V gene is TRBV19, the J gene TRBJ2-5; D not resolved. CDR3 size: 12 residues. V lost 6 bases, J lost 2 bases, and 7 bases lay in between. Looked up from germline, CDR1 is LNHDA and CDR2 is SQIVND (reference sequence).

The V call is TRBV9, the J call TRBJ2-7, with 10 nucleotides matching TRBD2. After removal of 1 base from V and 6 bases from J, the junction contained 4 bases not matched to a gene. This CDR3 spans 14 amino acids. The germline gives CDR1 SGDLS, CDR2 YYNGEE. This CDR3 reads CASSVSSGSSEQYF. The CDR3, as DNA: TGTGCCAGCAGCGTATCTAGCGGGAGTAGCGAGCAGTACTTC.

The chain joins TRBV9 to TRBJ2-1; TRBD2 aligns across 11 bases. V trimming: 4 bases; J trimming: 0 bases; junction bases outside the gene matches: 6. CDR1 is SGDLS, CDR2 YYNGEE, per germline. This CDR3 is 17 amino acids long. CDR3 bases: TGTGCCAGCAGCCCACTTAGCGGGAGGGCCTCCTACAATGAGCAGTTCTTC. It codes for CASSPLSGRASYNEQFF.

The rearrangement links TRBV9 to TRBJ2-4, with 11 bases fitting TRBD1. Germline assignment: CDR1 SGDLS and CDR2 YYNGEE. The length of the CDR3 is 17 residues. The V and J ends lost 4 bases and 6 bases, in that order; junction bases with no gene match: 12. The CDR3, as DNA: TGTGCCAGCAGCTCCGGGACAGGGGGTTTATTCTTAAACATTCAGTACTTC. This translates into CASSSGTGGLFLNIQYF.

This clone was seen once. For the CDR3, the DNA is TGTGCCAGCAGTTACTCCGTAGCGGGGAGTGTCAGGGAGCTGTTTTTT. Translating gives CASSYSVAGSVRELFF. The V gene is TRBV6-5, the J gene TRBJ2-2; 8 bases line up with TRBD2. This CDR3 contains 16 residues. V dropped 0 bases and J dropped 9; count of bases not matched to a gene: 9. Germline assignment: CDR1 MNHEY and CDR2 SVGAGI.

V and J are TRBV18 and TRBJ1-4, with 7 bases aligning to TRBD1. The trim removed 2 bases at V and 3 bases at J, leaving 6 bases unmatched. The CDR3 totals 16 residues. Germline V gives CDR1 KGHSH, CDR2 LQKENI. CDR3 residues: CASSPVRGQPNEKLFF. The CDR3 DNA follows: TGTGCCAGCTCACCAGTGAGGGGACAGCCTAATGAAAAACTGTTTTTT.

V usage is TRBV14 and J usage is TRBJ2-3; 11 bases agree with TRBD2. CDR3 length: 22 amino acids. V shed 0 bases and J 6 bases; nucleotides not matched to a gene: 23. Germline CDR1 and CDR2: SGHDN and FVKESK. CDR3 loop: CASSQDLNPLTSGSLLGDTQYF. The CDR3 nucleotides are TGTGCCAGCAGCCAAGACCTCAACCCTCTCACTAGCGGGAGTCTTTTAGGGGATACGCAGTATTTT.

The rearrangement joins TRBV19 to TRBJ2-2, with no clear D. The CDR3 has 12 amino acids. V lost 3 bases, J lost 6 bases, and 5 bases lay in between. Germline CDR1 LNHDA, CDR2 SQIVND (reference sequence). CDR3 DNA sequence: TGTGCCAGTAGTATTGCCCCCGGGGAGCTGTTTTTT. Amino acid sequence: CASSIAPGELFF.

Turning to this clone: Within the sample, other DNA sequences also encode this same CDR3. This sequence joins TRBV2 and TRBJ2-1; 7 positions agree with TRBD2. Trimming cost V 5 bases and J 3 bases; bases outside gene matches: 1. The CDR3 extends over 13 amino acids. Germline V gene data show CDR1 as SNHLY and CDR2 as FYNNEI. The CDR3 region is CASSRGSYNEQFF. CDR3 nucleotide sequence: TGTGCCAGCAGTCGCGGGAGCTACAATGAGCAGTTCTTC.

The DNA for the CDR3 is TGTGCCAGCAGCGTTCAGCCCACCGTCGAGCAGTACTTC. Translation: CASSVQPTVEQYF. The chain employs TRBV9 and TRBJ2-7; D is unclear. Germline CDR1 is SGDLS and CDR2 is YYNGEE. The CDR3 is 13 amino acids. The V gene lost 2 bases and the J gene lost 6 bases, with 12 bases spanning the gap.

V and J are TRBV10-1 and TRBJ2-3; TRBD1 matches at 9 bases. The J segment lost 8 bases and the V segment lost 2 bases, leaving 11 bases of the junction unmatched. This CDR3 region has 16 residues. CDR1 is WNHNN and CDR2 is SYGVQD in the germline V gene (reference sequence). The CDR3 sequence is CASSEAGTGFDATQYF. In nucleotides, the CDR3 is TGCGCCAGCAGTGAGGCGGGGACAGGGTTTGATGCTACGCAGTATTTT.

V usage is TRBV15 and J usage is TRBJ2-7, with D unclear. The CDR3 consists of 17 residues. Germline V CDR1 and CDR2: LNHNV, YYDKDF (reference sequence). Trimming pared 0 bases from V and 0 bases from J, leaving 15 bases between. CDR3 bases: TGTGCCACCAGCAGAGATGTAGGGCTTTCTAGCTCCTACGAGCAGTACTTC. Protein product: CATSRDVGLSSSYEQYF.